This T cell receptor beta chain was recorded in a study of PD-1 blockade in classical Hodgkin lymphoma. Repertoires were generated with immunoSEQ multiplex PCR, while TCRdb's copy carries only in-frame clones and drops some. The repertoire holds over 10,000 clones, approximately 86% seen once, with about 40% in the top ten. Relapse was seen in all patients after autologous stem cell transplantation, and brentuximab vedotin exposure was variable. Responses achieved at best were complete response, partial response or progressive disease. Broader study findings: Whatever underlies the repertoire differences (possibly disease activity or prior therapy) remains undefined. Individuals who commenced nivolumab within less than 1 year of ASCT were excluded. It was reported that newly diagnosed patients had less baseline TCR diversity than healthy donors.

About this clone itself: Its antigen is unidentified.

This CDR3 spans 16 amino acids. Trimming shortened V by 1 base and J by 7 bases, and 16 bases separated the two germline ends. Germline loops: CDR1 SGHAT, CDR2 FQNNGV. Sequencing was performed on peripheral blood mononuclear cells (PBMCs), taken at baseline. This rearrangement joins TRBV11-2 to TRBJ1-4; D might be TRBD1 (5 bases). This TCR was sampled from a human donor with classical Hodgkin lymphoma. This chain's CDR3 is CASSLGQPGPFEKLFF. CDR3 in DNA: TGTGCCAGCAGCTTAGGACAGCCCGGTCCTTTTGAAAAACTGTTTTTT.